There are a few counts of the clone carrying this T cell receptor (beta chain). The CDR3 covers 15 residues. Germline V gene data show CDR1 as SGHDN and CDR2 as FVKESK. V lost 0 bases, J lost 3 bases, and 12 bases lay in between. Via MiXCR, TCRdb re-called the 5' RACE reads, giving one row per CDR3 protein. Among about 48,000 distinct CDR3 sequences, under 7.5% were seen once, and the ten largest hold under 9%. The data are from a study of early T cells in non-severe SARS-CoV-2 infection. The source material was whole blood, sampled at baseline. The sequence came from an adult who was a healthcare worker with PCR-confirmed SARS-CoV-2 infection or an uninfected control (not recorded which). V and J are TRBV14 and TRBJ2-7; D is possibly TRBD2 (5 bases). This chain's CDR3 is CASSQELGAGYEQYF. CDR3 DNA: TGTGCCAGCAGCCAAGAACTGGGAGCCGGCTACGAGCAGTACTTC.